A single sample gave rise to the 2 T cell receptor beta chains below, sequenced in a study of CXCR3-negative and CXCR3-positive naive CD8 T cells. What these receptors recognize is not known. UMI labels and 5' RACE were used to prepare the TRB cDNA libraries. TCRdb reprocessed the 5' RACE reads; each CDR3 protein has one entry and no DNA is given. The repertoire table contains some 140,000 distinct CDR3 sequences. Study findings and constraints: Compared with CXCR3-negative naive cells, CXCR3-positive naive cells showed more hydrophobic TRB CDR3s.

Sequencing was done on a sample of naive CXCR3+ CD8+ T cells from blood. Subset here: CD45RO-CCR7+CD27+CD95- naive CD8+ T cells expressing CXCR3 (TNR3+). Receptor source: a human donor in good health. Some clones in this sample may be carry-over from other donors' samples.

The gene calls are TRBV11-3 and TRBJ2-1; TCRdb indicates TRBD2, and absent DNA this call remains unverified. CDR1 is SGHNT, CDR2 YENEEA, per germline. CDR3 length: 15 residues. The CDR3 sequence is CASSARDLAYNEQFF.

The rearrangement joins TRBV6-5 to TRBJ2-7; lacking DNA, the TRBD2 call made by TCRdb goes unchecked. The CDR3 covers 18 residues. Per the germline V gene, CDR1 is MNHEY and CDR2 is SVGAGI. This chain's CDR3 is CASSYSLILESPSYEQYF.